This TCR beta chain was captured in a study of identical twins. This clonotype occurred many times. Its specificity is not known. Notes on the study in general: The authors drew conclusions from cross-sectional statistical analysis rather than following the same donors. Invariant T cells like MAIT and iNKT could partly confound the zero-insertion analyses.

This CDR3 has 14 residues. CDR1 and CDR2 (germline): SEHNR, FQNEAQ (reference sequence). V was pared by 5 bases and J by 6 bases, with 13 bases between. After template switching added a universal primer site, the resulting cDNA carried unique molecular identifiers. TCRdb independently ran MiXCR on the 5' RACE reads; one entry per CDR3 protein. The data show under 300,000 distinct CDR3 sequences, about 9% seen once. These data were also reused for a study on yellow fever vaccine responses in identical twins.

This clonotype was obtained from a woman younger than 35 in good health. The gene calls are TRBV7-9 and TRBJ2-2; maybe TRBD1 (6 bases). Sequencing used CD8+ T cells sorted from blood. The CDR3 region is CASSDYRDPGELFF. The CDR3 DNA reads TGTGCCAGCAGCGATTACAGGGATCCCGGGGAGCTGTTTTTT.